This T cell receptor beta chain came from a study of blood T cell repertoires in COVID-19. Study-level information: Sample material is recorded as cDNA or gDNA derived from T cells, B-cell-depleted T cells, or PBMCs.

Some clones are missing from TCRdb's copy, which holds only in-frame ones; the method was immunoSEQ multiplex PCR. The top ten clones hold around 5% of a sample with more than 250,000 clones, approximately 80% of them seen once. The sequenced sample was PBMCs or T cells enriched from blood (not recorded which). This TCR was sampled from a man aged 40-50 years who had been exposed to COVID-19.

CDR3 in amino acids: CASGLAGPYEQYF. The CDR3 bases are TGTGCCAGCGGACTAGCGGGCCCCTACGAGCAGTACTTC. V is TRBV2 and J is TRBJ2-7, with 11 positions matching TRBD2. The CDR3 runs to 13 residues. Germline trimming cut 8 bases from V and 2 bases from J; bases unmatched to any gene: 2. CDR1 is SNHLY, CDR2 FYNNEI, per germline.